Following are 3 T cell receptor beta chains from one sample sequenced in a study of T cells in Graves' hyperthyroidism and ophthalmopathy. Amplified TCR beta CDR3 regions derived from RNA transcripts. Primed by the HTBI set, a first-round RT-PCR was run on the TCR CDR3. Using its own MiXCR run on the multiplex PCR reads, TCRdb lists one record per CDR3 protein. The sample includes 250,000 or so distinct CDR3 sequences, about 15% of them seen just once. The sequenced sample was blood. Every receptor here comes from a woman aged 45-59 years with Graves' hyperthyroidism that later progressed to Graves' ophthalmopathy.

Regarding this clonotype: Mismatch with germline at one junction end may stem from a read error. CDR3: CASSYWRETNYGFTF. CDR3 in DNA: TGTGCCAGCAGTTACTGGCGGGAGACTAACTATGGCTTCACCTTC. The chain employs TRBV6-2 or TRBV6-3 and TRBJ1-2; D not certain. The germline gives CDR1 MNHEY, CDR2 SVGEGT. The CDR3 has 15 residues.

This clonotype was seen more than once but under ten times. The gene calls are TRBV3-1 and TRBJ2-5; D is undetermined. The V gene lost 0 bases and the J gene lost 5 bases, with 13 bases spanning the gap. Germline assignment: CDR1 LGHDT and CDR2 YNNKEL (reference sequence). This CDR3 contains 15 residues. This chain's CDR3 is CASSQERRVGETQYF. CDR3 in DNA: TGTGCCAGCAGCCAAGAAAGACGAGTTGGGGAGACCCAGTACTTC.

The DNA for the CDR3 is TGTGCCAGCACACCAATTCCAGGGAACTCATCCCTCCACTTT. Translation gives CASTPIPGNSSLHF. The chain employs TRBV12-3 or TRBV12-4 and TRBJ1-6; D possibly corresponds to TRBD1 (5 bases). V shed 7 bases and J shed 14 bases, with 21 bases lying between them. The CDR3 has 14 amino acids.